This passage covers 19 T cell receptor beta chains from one sample sequenced in a study of blood T cell repertoires in COVID-19. Sequenced by immunoSEQ multiplex PCR; TCRdb stores in-frame clones only, minus some. The sample lists about 230,000 clones, 80% to 90% occurring once. The sequenced sample consisted of peripheral blood. These receptors all stem from a middle-aged man who had recovered from COVID-19.

This clone was counted between two and nine times. The chain recombines TRBV6-5 with TRBJ2-7; D call uncertain. The CDR3 has 12 amino acids. Trimming took off 5 bases at V and 6 bases at J, with 11 bases between the two ends. Per the germline V gene, CDR1 is MNHEY and CDR2 is SVGAGI. The CDR3 DNA reads TGTGCCAGCAGTCTGACACGTGGCGAGCAGTACTTC. This encodes CASSLTRGEQYF.

The CDR3 region is CASSPWDREGYTF. The CDR3 DNA sequence: TGTGCCAGCAGTCCCTGGGACAGGGAGGGCTACACCTTC. The chain has TRBV27 and TRBJ1-2; 9 nucleotides agree with TRBD1. From germline, CDR1 is MNHEY and CDR2 SMNVEV (reference sequence). Germline trimming cut 5 bases from V and 8 bases from J; bases unmatched to any gene: 6. The CDR3 has 13 amino acids.

The V call is TRBV7-9, the J call TRBJ1-1; 7 bases map to TRBD1. Trimming at V came to 0 bases and at J to 5 bases, leaving 6 bases not matched to a gene. The V gene's germline CDR1 is SEHNR and CDR2 FQNEAQ (reference sequence). This CDR3 region has 15 residues. The CDR3 DNA follows: TGTGCCAGCAGCTTAGCGGAGACAGGGAGGACTGAAGCTTTCTTT. It codes for CASSLAETGRTEAFF.

The rearrangement uses TRBV19 and TRBJ2-5; 8 bases fit TRBD1. Germline trimming cut 6 bases from V and 3 bases from J; bases unmatched to any gene: 9. Germline CDR1 and CDR2: LNHDA and SQIVND (reference sequence). The CDR3 covers 15 residues. The CDR3 loop reads CASRPWTGREETQYF. The CDR3 region has the DNA TGTGCCAGTAGACCTTGGACAGGGCGGGAAGAGACCCAGTACTTC.

This clone came up a few times. V is TRBV7-9 and J is TRBJ2-3, with 8 positions matching TRBD2. The V and J ends lost 11 bases and 0 bases, in that order; junction bases with no gene match: 7. This CDR3 comprises 14 residues. Germline CDR1 and CDR2: SEHNR and FQNEAQ (reference sequence). The CDR3 region has the DNA TGTGCCTGCCCCGGGGGGGAAAGCACAGATACGCAGTATTTT. Its translation is CACPGGESTDTQYF.

This chain connects TRBV9 to TRBJ2-2, with TRBD2 as a possible D gene (5 bases). The V gene's germline CDR1 is SGDLS and CDR2 YYNGEE. Deletions cut 5 bases from V and 7 bases from J, with 12 bases between. This CDR3 has 13 residues. As DNA, the CDR3 is TGTGCCAGCAGTTTAATGAGCGGCGGGGAGCTGTTTTTT. Translating gives CASSLMSGGELFF.

The chain is built from TRBV9 and TRBJ1-1, with 7 bases lining up with TRBD1. In germline, CDR1 is SGDLS, CDR2 YYNGEE. This CDR3 is built from 13 residues. The V segment lost 6 bases and the J segment 5 bases; nucleotides outside the gene matches: 7. DNA for the CDR3: TGTGCCAGCACCTCCGACAGGGCGACTGAAGCTTTCTTT. It is translated as CASTSDRATEAFF.

This CDR3 reads CASSIGGQGTYEQYF. CDR3 in DNA: TGTGCCAGTAGTATAGGGGGACAGGGCACCTACGAGCAGTACTTC. V and J are TRBV19 and TRBJ2-7; 9 bases are a match to TRBD1. Trimming removed 1 base from V and 2 bases from J; junction bases left unmatched: 3. Germline CDR1 and CDR2: LNHDA and SQIVND (reference sequence). CDR3 size: 15 residues. Variable domain in full (rest from reference TRBV19 and TRBJ2-7): DGGITQSPKYLFRKEGQNVTLSCEQNLNHDAMYWYRQDPGQGLRLIYYSQIVNDFQKGDIAEGYSVSREKKESFPLTVTSAQKNPTAFYLCASSIGGQGTYEQYFGPGTRLTVT.

CDR3 in DNA: TGTGCCAGCAGTTACCTAGCGGGTAGAGATACGCAGTATTTT. It translates to CASSYLAGRDTQYF. The V call is TRBV28, the J call TRBJ2-3; TRBD2 matches 8 bases. Per the germline V gene, CDR1 is MDHEN and CDR2 is SYDVKM. The CDR3 sequence is 14 residues long. The V and J ends lost 4 bases and 5 bases, in that order; junction bases with no gene match: 5.

The V gene is TRBV20-1, the J gene TRBJ1-2; TRBD1 agrees at 7 bases. There are 11 residues in the CDR3. The V and J ends lost 7 bases and 10 bases, in that order; junction bases with no gene match: 9. Germline V gene lookup returns CDR1 DFQATT and CDR2 SNEGSKA (reference sequence). This CDR3 is CSGTGLLSYTF. CDR3 coding DNA: TGCAGTGGGACAGGCCTCTTGTCCTACACCTTC.

This clone was detected only a few times. This chain joins TRBV4-1 and TRBJ2-7; D not resolved. The CDR3 sequence is 15 residues long. The ends were cut back, 5 bases at V and 0 bases at J, with 14 bases in the middle. The germline V gene encodes CDR1 MGHRA and CDR2 YSYEKL. The CDR3 coding sequence is TGCGCCAGCAGCTCAATTCTATCCCCCTCCTACGAGCAGTACTTC. This encodes CASSSILSPSYEQYF.

The rearrangement uses TRBV30 and TRBJ1-1; tentative D call: TRBD1 (5 bases). The CDR3 sequence is 12 residues long. V lost 8 bases to trimming and J lost 4 bases, with 14 bases between them. The germline CDR1 and CDR2 sequences are GTSNPN and SVGIG (reference sequence). Here the CDR3 DNA reads TGTGCCGCATCGGGGGAGTTCACTGAAGCTTTCTTT. Amino acids: CAASGEFTEAFF.

J is TRBJ1-1 and V is TRBV12-5; D gene ambiguous. CDR1 and CDR2 (germline): LGHNT, FRNRAP. The CDR3 covers 13 residues. Trimming shortened V by 0 bases and J by 4 bases, and 6 bases separated the two germline ends. The CDR3 region is CASGLVLGTEAFF. The CDR3 nucleotides read TGTGCTAGTGGTTTGGTACTAGGCACTGAAGCTTTCTTT.

CDR3 DNA: TGTGCCAGCTCGCCGGGGTGGGGAAGCGACACTGAAGCTTTCTTT. Translating gives CASSPGWGSDTEAFF. This chain links TRBV18 with TRBJ1-1; D is unclear. The V end was cut by 6 bases, the J end by 3 bases, with 17 bases between. Germline-derived CDR1 and CDR2 are KGHSH and LQKENI. The CDR3 covers 15 residues. The full variable domain, with the rest looked up from reference TRBV18 and TRBJ1-1, is NAGVMQNPRHLVRRRGQEARLRCSPMKGHSHVYWYRQLPEEGLKFMVYLQKENIIDESGMPKERFSAEFPKEGPSILRIQQVVRGDSAAYFCASSPGWGSDTEAFFGQGTRLTVV.

The V call is TRBV4-1, the J call TRBJ2-1; 11 nucleotides align to TRBD2. J lost 5 bases, V lost 1 base, and 4 bases had no gene match. Germline V gene data show CDR1 as MGHRA and CDR2 as YSYEKL. The CDR3 length is 16 residues. CDR3 DNA sequence: TGCGCCAGCAGCCAAGGACTAGCGGGACTAGACAATGAGCAGTTCTTC. Amino acid sequence: CASSQGLAGLDNEQFF.

The chain combines TRBV3-1 (or the pseudogene TRBV3-2) with TRBJ2-1; 10 bases agree with TRBD2. V lost 0 bases to trimming and J lost 12 bases; unmatched junction nucleotides: 5. Germline-derived CDR1 and CDR2 are LGHDT and YNNKEL (reference sequence). The CDR3 extends over 14 amino acids. The chain's CDR3 is CASSQELAGWVQFF. As DNA, the CDR3 is TGTGCCAGCAGCCAAGAACTAGCGGGGTGGGTGCAGTTCTTC.

The V gene is TRBV2, the J gene TRBJ1-1; a weak D match, TRBD1 (6 bases). V gave up 7 bases and J gave up 1 base, with 10 bases separating them. The CDR3 spans 13 residues. Germline values: CDR1 SNHLY, CDR2 FYNNEI. CDR3 DNA sequence: TGTGCCAGCACTCCGACAGGGAACACTGAAGCTTTCTTT. Translated: CASTPTGNTEAFF.

The chain has TRBV3-1 (or the pseudogene TRBV3-2) and TRBJ2-1; 10 nucleotides align to TRBD2. CDR3 length: 16 amino acids. V lost 1 base and J lost 13; bases outside the gene matches: 13. Germline V gives CDR1 LGHDT, CDR2 YNNKEL (reference sequence). The CDR3 DNA follows: TGTGCCAGCAGCCAAGGCTTAGGACTAGCGGTTCGCCGCCAGTTCTTC. Protein sequence: CASSQGLGLAVRRQFF.

The rearrangement uses TRBV2 and TRBJ1-2; 9 bases match TRBD1. The CDR3 is made up of 14 amino acids. Trimming removed 1 base from V and 7 bases from J; junction bases left unmatched: 4. CDR1 is SNHLY, CDR2 FYNNEI, per germline. The CDR3, as DNA: TGTGCCAGCAGTGAAGTACAGGGGGCGCCTGGCTACACCTTC. This encodes CASSEVQGAPGYTF.